This T cell receptor (beta chain) came from a study of cytomegalovirus exposure and HLA in healthy donors (dated by TCRdb to about 2017). Study-wide context: According to an earlier analysis of several hundred of the donors, 150 million to 200 million T cells yielded some 120 million unique TCR beta sequences and approximately 300 Gb of sequence data. The study was designed to test whether signatures of past pathogen exposure could be identified by cataloging public T cell receptors. In the later analysis, no new phenotypic data were used to find candidate immune exposures; instead, reliance was placed on TCR beta sequences and their occurrence across donors. Of the 300 to 500 genotyped donors, more than 75% were placed in the genetic ancestry cluster associated with self-reported Caucasian donors. Approximately 310 gigabases of sequencing data and tens of millions of unique TCR sequences were included in an early release covering several hundred HLA-typed donors. Donor age, sex, ethnicity and CMV serostatus were compiled alongside the repertoire data. Roughly five DR-DQ haplotypes were treated as single units for association and clustering because of strong linkage in the cohort. Among about 370 genotyped donors of the cohort, an average of approximately 240,000 unique TCR beta nucleotide sequences was sequenced per donor, of which approximately 18% were non-productive. A later analysis re-analyzed previously published TCR beta repertoires from 650 to 800 donors and added high-resolution HLA genotyping to study TCR occurrence patterns. Every discovery cohort repertoire had been produced on one sequencing platform. A separate validation cohort of over 95 different subjects was used in addition to the approximately 670-subject first cohort. A later genetic analysis took genome-wide SNP genotypes for 398 of the 666 donors and used that subset as a discovery cohort. The T cell repertoires of around 670 subjects were profiled by immunosequencing and related to cytomegalovirus serostatus. To decide whether each TCR beta V gene segment behaved as functional or pseudogenic, an earlier analysis of 587 of the donors relied on high-throughput TCR beta sequencing. HLA typing covered class I and class II loci at four-digit resolution. To predict cytomegalovirus infection status, the study combined high-throughput TCR immunosequencing, statistical association of individual TCRs with disease status, and machine learning. The number of donors typed differed by locus, with about 620-630 for A, B, C, DRB1 and DQB1, more than 500 for DQA1, about 610 for DPA1, and some 470 for DPB1. Findings and caveats that apply to the study as a whole: In a later analysis, most CMV-associated TCR beta chains were found to appear HLA-restricted, with HLA associations seemingly driven largely by CMV exposure. A total of 150 to 200 TCR beta chains were listed by the study as associated with cytomegalovirus. Most TCR sequences were observed very rarely across donors, whereas some public TCRs were present in many individuals. Presence/absence analyses assumed roughly uniform sequencing depth across donors, an assumption that may not hold. The classifier was reported to diagnose cytomegalovirus status with high specificity and sensitivity in both the original and validation cohorts. According to a later analysis, parvovirus B19, influenza, CMV and Epstein-Barr virus appeared linked to several top co-occurrence clusters. When HLA alleles, especially DR and DQ, strongly co-occurred, TCR associations were difficult to assign to individual alleles. In a later analysis, HLA-associated TCR beta chains showed more clonal expansion and lower generation probabilities than non-associated chains that were equally common. In an earlier analysis of 587 of the donors, most TCR beta V segments appeared in productive rearrangements about 87% or about 30% of the time, broadly matching IMGT annotations. The 87-base-pair reads could not distinguish some IMGT-functional V segments, including TRBV6-2 and TRBV6-3, so those segments were excluded. A later analysis found that TCR association rates varied across HLA loci, with DRB1 alleles showing the most associated TCRs and HLA-C alleles the fewest. Because counts were too low, approximately 18 rarely observed V segments, including chromosome 9 orphons, were excluded from the earlier analysis of around 590 of the donors. The only immune exposure information available for the cohort was CMV serostatus. A further reported finding was that TCR beta sequences accurately predicted the HLA-A and HLA-B alleles for most subjects in the first cohort. An association between a missense DCLRE1C variant and V-gene and J-gene trimming of TCR beta chains was found in a later genetic analysis and replicated in an independent cohort. It was suggested by the authors that the approach could potentially be generalized to other disease states and immunological phenotypes. The sequencing pipeline was judged likely to have produced a cluster of highly shared sequence variants as a technical artifact. Because HLA typing was missing for some donors at each locus, association tests included only the typed subset. Compared with the 666-donor mean, donors in an Asian-associated ancestry cluster had fewer N-insertions in productive TCRs, according to a later genetic analysis. Correlated functional status among segregating V segments might reflect linkage disequilibrium, but an unknown experimental factor could not be ruled out. Specific HLA alleles were associated with over 15,000 TCR beta sequences at a false discovery rate of 0.05 in a later analysis. A few of the identified cytomegalovirus-associated TCR beta chains were confirmed in vitro to be specific for cytomegalovirus antigens. The cohort was sequenced for TCR beta chains only, and without alpha or paired-chain data the features that could be detected were limited.

On this clone itself: There is no known antigen for this receptor.

Libraries were built with the immunoSEQ multiplex PCR assay. The multiplex PCR relied on a mix of 60 forward primers for TCR Vbeta segments and 13 reverse primers for TCR Jbeta segments. The CDR3 region of rearranged TCR beta genes was amplified from genomic DNA with a multiplex PCR assay. On the Illumina HiSeq System, the amplified TCR beta libraries were sequenced as 87-base-pair reads. As for how the authors treated the data: A later analysis counted approximately 84 million unique TCR beta chains across the roughly 700 repertoires, and around 9.9 million of these chains were shared by at least two donors. A nearest-neighbor algorithm error-corrected the raw reads and collapsed the reads into unique sequences, merging closely related sequences to remove PCR and sequencing errors. CDR3 sequences were aligned to IMGT reference sequences to assign V, D and J gene segments. For a sequence to be retained, a match of at least six nucleotides was required to both a V gene segment and a J gene segment. Rearrangements were classified as productive when the CDR3 lacked stop codons and remained in frame with V and J, and all other rearrangements were classified as non-productive. CDR3 was defined according to IMGT convention as the region running from the second conserved V-encoded cysteine to the conserved J-encoded phenylalanine. The earlier analysis of 500 to 600 of the donors excluded sequences that lacked an unambiguous match to a single V gene segment. An earlier analysis of roughly 590 of the donors called V segments functional above 56.7% productive rearrangements and segregating when the between-donor standard deviation exceeded 5%. A statistical classification framework was developed to diagnose cytomegalovirus status using the catalog of TCR beta chain sequences. V and J gene assignment, in a later analysis, came from comparing TCR nucleotide sequences with IMGT/GENE-DB human TR gene sequences. In a later analysis, CDR3 sequences and most-parsimonious VDJ recombination scenarios were assigned using the TCRdist pipeline. In a later analysis, every TCR beta chain was defined by the combination of its CDR3 amino acid sequence and its V-gene family, and reads without a unique V-gene family were dropped. A later analysis removed nearly 600 highly shared, low-generation-probability nucleotide sequences to deal with suspected cross-contamination and a sequencing artifact. In a later analysis, a clonal expansion index for each public chain was calculated from normalized within-repertoire ranks of inferred template counts. In a later analysis, generation probabilities were computed using a VDJ recombination model fitted to out-of-frame rearrangements, and the results were checked against IGoR. A later analysis scored TCR-TCR, TCR-HLA and TCR-CMV co-occurrence with hypergeometric tests, applying a repertoire-size bias correction to TCR pairs. A later analysis estimated false discovery rates by permuting HLA or CMV assignments 20 times. A later analysis grouped co-occurring TCRs with DBSCAN, adding TCRdist sequence similarity when clustering within HLA-allele-positive subsets. Co-occurrence clustering excluded repertoires with fewer than 30,000 or more than 120,000 public chains, plus five with anomalous nucleotide sharing. TCRdb limited this immuneACCESS table to in-frame rearrangements with V and J called. A share of clones is missing; checked studies link under half to unresolved V genes, and the rest is unexplained. The D gene and trimming were derived from the DNA, and the V and J assignments and clone size from that table. The sample table gives some 120,000 clones. Approximately 6.2% of the sample belongs to the ten largest clones.

The cohort consisted of hundreds of healthy bone marrow donors. All cohort members were sampled while nominally healthy, although unrecorded immune exposures were likely present. The donor was CMV seropositive and belonged to the group of a few hundred seropositive cohort members. A peripheral blood sample was collected from each donor, and TCR beta sequencing was performed on peripheral blood mononuclear cells. Genomic DNA extraction from the blood cell samples was performed with the Qiagen DNeasy Blood Extraction Kit. From the cysteine up to the phenylalanine, the CDR3 has a length of 15 residues. The kept DNA is CDR3 alone, 45 bases in frame from the first base. Via the germline V gene, CDR1 is MNHEY and CDR2 SVGAGI. V is trimmed back by 2 bases and J by 5 bases, and the junction contains 9 bases that no gene match accounts for.

Sequences were obtained from PBMCs. Recombination linked TRBV6-5 to TRBJ2-7; TRBD1 fits 7 bases in the junction. The TCR was taken from a man aged 40-55 years in good health and CMV-seropositive. At the DNA level, the sequence is TGTGCCAGCAGTTACGCTGGAGACAGGGACGACGAGCAGTACTTC. Its product reads: CASSYAGDRDDEQYF.